These T cell receptor beta chains were read from a single sample in a study of blood T cell repertoires in COVID-19. Some clones are missing from TCRdb's copy, which holds only in-frame ones; the method was immunoSEQ multiplex PCR. In the table there are about 180,000 clones, around nine tenths of which are singletons. Input material: peripheral blood. All receptors come from a woman between 65 and 79 years old with COVID-19, enrolled during active disease. CDR3s include the opening cysteine and the closing phenylalanine or tryptophan. The order of the fields is V gene, J gene, clone size, D gene, CDR3 DNA, CDR3 protein. A D gene is named only where the DNA matches it firmly. Clone sizes are given selectively: once, few, many, or a class where the clone is expanded.

>TRBV7-9|TRBJ2-7|NA|NA
TGTGCCAGCAGCTCCGACAGGCTCCTCTACGAGCAGTACTTC
CASSSDRLLYEQYF
>TRBV30|TRBJ1-1|NA|NA
TGTGCCTGGATGTTCGGGGGGGCGGCGAACACTGAAGCTTTCTTT
CAWMFGGAANTEAFF
>TRBV6-1|TRBJ1-5|NA|TRBD1
TGTGCCAGCAGTGTCCCGGGACAGGGAACAGCACAGCCCCAGCATTTT
CASSVPGQGTAQPQHF
>TRBV5-1|TRBJ2-7|NA|NA
TGCGCCAGCAGCTTGGAATCGGTGAGAGGGTCCTACGAGCAGTACTTC
CASSLESVRGSYEQYF
>TRBV28|TRBJ2-5|NA|NA
TGTGCCAGCAGCCCGTCCCGGGCCCAGTACTTC
CASSPSRAQYF
>TRBV30|TRBJ1-1|NA|TRBD1
TGTGCCTGGAGTGTACTTCAGGGGGCTGAAGCTTTCTTT
CAWSVLQGAEAFF
>TRBV19|TRBJ1-6|NA|NA
TGTGCCAGTACTATTGGTCGGGATGGGTATTCACCCCTCCACTTT
CASTIGRDGYSPLHF
>TRBV7-9|TRBJ2-7|NA|NA
TGTGCCAGCAGGCTGGACAGATATACCTACGAGCAGTACTTC
CASRLDRYTYEQYF
>TRBV27|TRBJ2-1|NA|TRBD2
TGTGCCAGCAGTTTAGCCCCCGGGCGGGAGTCAGCAAATGAGCAGTTCTTC
CASSLAPGRESANEQFF
>TRBV18|TRBJ1-1|NA|NA
TGTGCCAGCTCACCTCCGGGACAGAACACTGAAGCTTTCTTT
CASSPPGQNTEAFF
>TRBV28|TRBJ2-5|NA|NA
TGTGCCAGCAGTTTATTGCCGACAGGAGAGTACCAAGAGACCCAGTACTTC
CASSLLPTGEYQETQYF
>TRBV10-2|TRBJ1-1|NA|TRBD1
TGCGCCAGCAGTGAGTCAGCGACAGGGAAGTGGAACACTGAAGCTTTCTTT
CASSESATGKWNTEAFF
>TRBV7-9|TRBJ1-4|NA|NA
TGTGCCAGCAGCTTAGTTGGCGGAGAAAAACTGTTTTTT
CASSLVGGEKLFF
>TRBV6-5|TRBJ2-1|once|NA
TGTGCCAGCAGTCGTAGGGGGACGAATGGTGATGAGCAGTTCTTC
CASSRRGTNGDEQFF
>TRBV28|TRBJ2-7|NA|TRBD1
TGTGCCAGCAGTTTATCACAGGGGGCGCGTGAGCAGTACTTC
CASSLSQGAREQYF